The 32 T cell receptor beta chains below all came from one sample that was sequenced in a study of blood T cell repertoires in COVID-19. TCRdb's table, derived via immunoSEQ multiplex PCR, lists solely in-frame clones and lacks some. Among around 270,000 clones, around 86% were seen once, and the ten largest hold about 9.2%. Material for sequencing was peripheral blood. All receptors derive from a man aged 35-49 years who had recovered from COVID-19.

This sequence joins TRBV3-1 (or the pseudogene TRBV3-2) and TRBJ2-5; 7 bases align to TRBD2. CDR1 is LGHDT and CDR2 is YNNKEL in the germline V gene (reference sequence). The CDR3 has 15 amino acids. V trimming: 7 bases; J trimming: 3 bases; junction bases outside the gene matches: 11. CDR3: CASNDGGSNKETQYF. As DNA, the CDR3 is TGTGCCAGCAATGACGGGGGGTCGAACAAAGAGACCCAGTACTTC.

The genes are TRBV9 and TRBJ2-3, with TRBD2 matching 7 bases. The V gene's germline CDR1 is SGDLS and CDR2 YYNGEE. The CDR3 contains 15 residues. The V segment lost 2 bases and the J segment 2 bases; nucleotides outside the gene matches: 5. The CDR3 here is CASSVFGRSTDTQYF. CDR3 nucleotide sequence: TGTGCCAGCAGCGTTTTCGGGAGGTCCACAGATACGCAGTATTTT.

This CDR3 is CASRRPGNYEQYF. The CDR3 nucleotides read TGTGCCAGCAGGCGTCCCGGGAACTACGAGCAGTACTTC. J is TRBJ2-7 and V is TRBV6-5, with a weak D call TRBD2 (5 bases). V was pared by 6 bases and J by 3 bases, with 12 bases between. Per germline, CDR1 MNHEY and CDR2 SVGAGI. The CDR3 totals 13 residues.

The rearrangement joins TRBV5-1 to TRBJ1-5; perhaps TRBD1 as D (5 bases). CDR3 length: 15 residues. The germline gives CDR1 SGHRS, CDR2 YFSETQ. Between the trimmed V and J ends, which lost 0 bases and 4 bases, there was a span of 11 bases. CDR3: CASSLVAGQNQPQHF. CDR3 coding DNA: TGCGCCAGCAGCTTGGTCGCGGGGCAGAATCAGCCCCAGCATTTT.

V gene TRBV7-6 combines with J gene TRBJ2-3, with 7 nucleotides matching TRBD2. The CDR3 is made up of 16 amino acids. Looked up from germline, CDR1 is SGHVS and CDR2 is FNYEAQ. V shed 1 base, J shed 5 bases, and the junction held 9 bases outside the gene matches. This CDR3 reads CASSLGSGGAEDTQYF. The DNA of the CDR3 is TGTGCCAGCAGCTTAGGGTCGGGGGGTGCCGAAGATACGCAGTATTTT. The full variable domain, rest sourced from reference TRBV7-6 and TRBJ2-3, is GAGVSQSPRYKVTKRGQDVALRCDPISGHVSLYWYRQALGQGPEFLTYFNYEAQQDKSGLPNDRFSAERPEGSISTLTIQRTEQRDSAMYRCASSLGSGGAEDTQYFGPGTRLTVL.

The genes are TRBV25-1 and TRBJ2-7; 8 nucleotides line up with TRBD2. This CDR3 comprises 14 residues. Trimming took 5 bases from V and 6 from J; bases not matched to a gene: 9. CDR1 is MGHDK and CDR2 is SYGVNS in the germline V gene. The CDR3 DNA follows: TGTGCCAGCAGTATCCCGGGACTAGGCGTCGAGCAGTACTTC. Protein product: CASSIPGLGVEQYF.

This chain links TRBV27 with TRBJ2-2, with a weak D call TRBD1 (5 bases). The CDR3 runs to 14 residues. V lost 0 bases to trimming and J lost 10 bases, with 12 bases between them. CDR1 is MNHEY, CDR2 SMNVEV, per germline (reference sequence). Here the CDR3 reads CASSLSLDIPELFF. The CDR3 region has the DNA TGTGCCAGCAGTTTATCCCTGGACATTCCGGAGCTGTTTTTT.

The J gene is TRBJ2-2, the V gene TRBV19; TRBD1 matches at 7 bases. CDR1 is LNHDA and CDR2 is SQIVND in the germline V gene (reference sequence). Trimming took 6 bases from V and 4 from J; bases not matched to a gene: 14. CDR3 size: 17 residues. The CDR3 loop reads CASSRTGGQGVTGELFF. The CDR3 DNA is TGTGCCAGTAGCCGTACCGGTGGGCAGGGGGTCACCGGGGAGCTGTTTTTT.

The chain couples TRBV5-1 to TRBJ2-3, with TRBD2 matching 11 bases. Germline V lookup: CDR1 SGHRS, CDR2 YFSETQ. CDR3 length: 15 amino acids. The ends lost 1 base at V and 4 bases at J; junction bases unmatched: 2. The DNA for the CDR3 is TGCGCCAGCAGCTTGACTAGCGGGGGCCCAGATACGCAGTATTTT. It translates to CASSLTSGGPDTQYF.

CDR3 bases: TGTGCCAGCAGTCCCACTAGCGGGGGGACCGGGGAGCTGTTTTTT. Translated, it gives CASSPTSGGTGELFF. This chain uses TRBV6-6 with TRBJ2-2; TRBD2 aligns across 12 bases. Per germline, CDR1 MNHNY and CDR2 SVGAGI (reference sequence). Losses at the gene ends were 5 bases for V and 5 bases for J; bases not matched to a gene: 3. This CDR3 spans 15 amino acids.

The CDR3 here is CASSYEGLGAYGYTF. The CDR3 bases are TGTGCCAGCAGTTACGAGGGTTTGGGAGCCTATGGCTACACCTTC. The chain carries TRBV6-5 and TRBJ1-2; D call uncertain. The CDR3 contains 15 residues. With 2 bases removed from V and 4 bases from J, the gap between germline ends came to 14 bases. Per germline, CDR1 MNHEY and CDR2 SVGAGI.

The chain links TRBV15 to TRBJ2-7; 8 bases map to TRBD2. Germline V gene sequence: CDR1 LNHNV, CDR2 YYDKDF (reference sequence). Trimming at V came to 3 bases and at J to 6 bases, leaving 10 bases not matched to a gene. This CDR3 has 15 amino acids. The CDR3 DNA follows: TGTGCCACCAGCAGGTTGACTAGCGTCGCTTCCGAGCAGTACTTC. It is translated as CATSRLTSVASEQYF. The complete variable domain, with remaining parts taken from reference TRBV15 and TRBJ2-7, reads DAMVIQNPRYQVTQFGKPVTLSCSQTLNHNVMYWYQQKSSQAPKLLFHYYDKDFNNEADTPDNFQSRRPNTSFCFLDIRSPGLGDTAMYLCATSRLTSVASEQYFGPGTRLTVT.

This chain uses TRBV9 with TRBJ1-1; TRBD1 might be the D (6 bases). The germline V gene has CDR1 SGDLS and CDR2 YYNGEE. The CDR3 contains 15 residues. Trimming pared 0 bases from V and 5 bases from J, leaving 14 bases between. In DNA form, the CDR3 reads TGTGCCAGCAGCGTAGAGGGGGTTAAAGGGACTGAAGCTTTCTTT. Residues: CASSVEGVKGTEAFF.

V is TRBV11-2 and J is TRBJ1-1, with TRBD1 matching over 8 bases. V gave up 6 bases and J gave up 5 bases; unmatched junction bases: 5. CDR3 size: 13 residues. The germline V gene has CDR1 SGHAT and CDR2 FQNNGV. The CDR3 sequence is CASRHTGGTEAFF. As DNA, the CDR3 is TGTGCCAGCAGGCATACAGGGGGAACTGAAGCTTTCTTT.

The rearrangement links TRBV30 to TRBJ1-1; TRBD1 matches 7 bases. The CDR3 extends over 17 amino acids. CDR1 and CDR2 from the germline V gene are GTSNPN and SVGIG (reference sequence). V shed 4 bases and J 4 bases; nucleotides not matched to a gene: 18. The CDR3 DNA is TGTGCCTGGAAACTTCCGGGACAGATAGGCTTGGGCACTGAAGCTTTCTTT. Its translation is CAWKLPGQIGLGTEAFF. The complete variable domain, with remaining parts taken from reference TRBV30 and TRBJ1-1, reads SQTIHQWPATLVQPVGSPLSLECTVEGTSNPNLYWYRQAAGRGLQLLFYSVGIGQISSEVPQNLSASRPQDRQFILSSKKLLLSDSGFYLCAWKLPGQIGLGTEAFFGQGTRLTVV.

The CDR3 DNA is TGTGCCAGCAGCCCAACCACGGGGCGGGGGGGAGAGACCCAGTACTTC. Translated: CASSPTTGRGGETQYF. This rearrangement joins TRBV7-2 to TRBJ2-5; 9 bases are shared with TRBD2. Trimming cost V 5 bases and J 4 bases; bases outside gene matches: 11. Germline V lookup: CDR1 SGHTA, CDR2 FQGNSA. The CDR3 totals 16 residues.

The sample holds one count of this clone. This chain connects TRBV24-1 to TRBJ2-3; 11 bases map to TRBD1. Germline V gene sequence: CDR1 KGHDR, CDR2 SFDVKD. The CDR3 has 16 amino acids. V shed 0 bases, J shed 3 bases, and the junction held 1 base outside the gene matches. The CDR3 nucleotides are TGTGCCACCAGTGATTTGGGGACAGGGGGAACAGATACGCAGTATTTT. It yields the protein CATSDLGTGGTDTQYF.

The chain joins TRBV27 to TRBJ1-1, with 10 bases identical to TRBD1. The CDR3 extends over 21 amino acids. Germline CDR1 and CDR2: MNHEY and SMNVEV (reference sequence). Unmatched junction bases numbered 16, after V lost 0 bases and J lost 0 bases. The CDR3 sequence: CASSLSGGDRGRLIMNTEAFF. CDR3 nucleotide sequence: TGTGCCAGCAGTTTATCCGGGGGGGACAGGGGCCGCCTTATCATGAACACTGAAGCTTTCTTT.

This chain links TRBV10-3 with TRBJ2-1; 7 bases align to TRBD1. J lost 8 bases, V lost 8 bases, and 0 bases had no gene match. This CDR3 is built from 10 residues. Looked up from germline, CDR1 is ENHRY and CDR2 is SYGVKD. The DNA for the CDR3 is TGTGCCATCGGGACAGATGAGCAGTTCTTC. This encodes CAIGTDEQFF.

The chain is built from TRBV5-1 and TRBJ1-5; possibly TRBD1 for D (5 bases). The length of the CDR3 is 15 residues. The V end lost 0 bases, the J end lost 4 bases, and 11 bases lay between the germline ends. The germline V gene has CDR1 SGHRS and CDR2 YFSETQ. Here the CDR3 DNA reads TGCGCCAGCAGCTTGGTAGGGGATGATAATCAGCCCCAGCATTTT. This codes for CASSLVGDDNQPQHF.

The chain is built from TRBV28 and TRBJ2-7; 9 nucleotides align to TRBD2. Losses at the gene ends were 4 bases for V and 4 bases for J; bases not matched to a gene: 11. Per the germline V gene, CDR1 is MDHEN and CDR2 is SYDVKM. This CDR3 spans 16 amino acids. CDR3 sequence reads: CASSSRVAGAIYEQYF. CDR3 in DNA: TGTGCCAGCAGTTCCAGGGTAGCGGGGGCCATTTACGAGCAGTACTTC.

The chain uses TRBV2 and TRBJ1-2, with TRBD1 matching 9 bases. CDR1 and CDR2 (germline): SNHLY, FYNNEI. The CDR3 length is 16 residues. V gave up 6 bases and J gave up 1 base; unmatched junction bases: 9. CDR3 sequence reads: CASSPSTGGFNYGYTF. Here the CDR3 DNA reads TGTGCCAGCAGCCCTTCAACAGGGGGCTTTAACTATGGCTACACCTTC.

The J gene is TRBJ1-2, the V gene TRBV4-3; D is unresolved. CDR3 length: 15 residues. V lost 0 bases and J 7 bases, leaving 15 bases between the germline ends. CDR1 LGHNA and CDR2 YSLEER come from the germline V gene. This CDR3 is CASSQDRWRPGGYTF. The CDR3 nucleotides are TGCGCCAGCAGCCAAGATCGATGGAGACCGGGTGGCTACACCTTC.

Here the CDR3 reads CASSLGTLAGGQYF. CDR3 nucleotides: TGTGCCAGCAGCTTGGGGACTTTAGCGGGGGGGCAGTATTTT. The rearrangement links TRBV7-2 to TRBJ2-3; TRBD2 matches at 10 bases. Germline loops: CDR1 SGHTA, CDR2 FQGNSA. The CDR3 sequence is 14 residues long. After removal of 3 bases from V and 11 bases from J, the junction contained 8 bases not matched to a gene.

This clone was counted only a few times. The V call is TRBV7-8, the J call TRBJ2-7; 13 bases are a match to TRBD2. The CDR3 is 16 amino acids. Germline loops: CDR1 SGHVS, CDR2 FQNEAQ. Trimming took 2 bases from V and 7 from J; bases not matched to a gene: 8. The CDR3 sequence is CASSLRTSGRREEQYF. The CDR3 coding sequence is TGTGCCAGCAGCTTACGGACTAGCGGGAGAAGGGAAGAGCAGTACTTC.

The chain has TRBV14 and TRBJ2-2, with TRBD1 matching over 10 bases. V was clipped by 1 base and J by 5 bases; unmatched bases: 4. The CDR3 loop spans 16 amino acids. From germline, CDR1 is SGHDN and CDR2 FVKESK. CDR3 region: CASSQVLGQGTGELFF. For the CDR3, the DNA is TGTGCCAGCAGCCAAGTCTTGGGACAGGGGACCGGGGAGCTGTTTTTT.

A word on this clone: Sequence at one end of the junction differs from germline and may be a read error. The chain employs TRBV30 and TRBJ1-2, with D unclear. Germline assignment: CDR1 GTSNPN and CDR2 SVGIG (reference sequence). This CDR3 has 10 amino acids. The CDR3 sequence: CAWKRITPIF. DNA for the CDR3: TGTGCCTGGAAGCGTATCACCCCCATCTTC.

The CDR3 sequence is CASSGDRYQPQHF. Here the CDR3 DNA reads TGTGCCAGCAGCGGTGACAGATATCAGCCCCAGCATTTT. The chain uses TRBV6-2 or TRBV6-3 and TRBJ1-5, with a possible D match to TRBD1 (5 bases). Germline V gene lookup returns CDR1 MNHEY and CDR2 SVGEGT. With 6 bases removed from V and 5 bases from J, the gap between germline ends came to 11 bases. The CDR3 covers 13 residues.

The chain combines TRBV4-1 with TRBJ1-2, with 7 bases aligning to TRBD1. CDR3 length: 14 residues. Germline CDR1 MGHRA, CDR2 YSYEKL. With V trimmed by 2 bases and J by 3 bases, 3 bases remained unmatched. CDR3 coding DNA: TGCGCCAGCAGCCAATCCGGGACAGACTATGGCTACACCTTC. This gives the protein CASSQSGTDYGYTF.

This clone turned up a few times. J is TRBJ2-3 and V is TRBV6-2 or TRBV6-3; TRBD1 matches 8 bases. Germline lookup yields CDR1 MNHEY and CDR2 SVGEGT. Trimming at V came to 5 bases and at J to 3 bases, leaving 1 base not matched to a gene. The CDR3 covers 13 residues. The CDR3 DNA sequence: TGTGCCAGCAGTCGACAGGGGACAGATACGCAGTATTTT. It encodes CASSRQGTDTQYF.

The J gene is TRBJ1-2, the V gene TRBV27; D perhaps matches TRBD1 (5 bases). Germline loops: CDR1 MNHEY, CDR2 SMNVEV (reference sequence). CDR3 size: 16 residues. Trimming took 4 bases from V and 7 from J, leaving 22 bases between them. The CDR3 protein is CASSSRRQGFQSGYTF. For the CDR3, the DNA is TGTGCCAGCAGTTCCCGGCGGCAGGGTTTTCAGAGTGGCTACACCTTC.

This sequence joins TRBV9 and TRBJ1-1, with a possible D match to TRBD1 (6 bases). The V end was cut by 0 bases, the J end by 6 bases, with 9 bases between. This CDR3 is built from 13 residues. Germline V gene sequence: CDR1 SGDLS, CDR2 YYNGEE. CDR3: CASSVAQGSEAFF. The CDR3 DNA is TGTGCCAGCAGCGTAGCGCAGGGGTCTGAAGCTTTCTTT.